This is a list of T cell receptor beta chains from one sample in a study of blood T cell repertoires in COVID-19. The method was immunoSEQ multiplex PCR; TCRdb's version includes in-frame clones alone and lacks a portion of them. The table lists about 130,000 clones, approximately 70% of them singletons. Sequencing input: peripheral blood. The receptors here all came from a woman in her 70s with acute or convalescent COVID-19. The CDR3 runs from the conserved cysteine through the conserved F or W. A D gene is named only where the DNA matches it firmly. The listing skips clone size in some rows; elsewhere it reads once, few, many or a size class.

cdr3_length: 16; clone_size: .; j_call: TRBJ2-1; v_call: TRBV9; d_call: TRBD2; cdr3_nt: TGTGCCAGCAGCGAAAGGCTAGCGGGGGGCTACAATGAGCAGTTCTTC; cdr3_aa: CASSERLAGGYNEQFF
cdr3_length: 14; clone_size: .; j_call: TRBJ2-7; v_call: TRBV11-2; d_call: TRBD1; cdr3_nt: TGTGCCAGCAGCTTCGGACAGGGACCCTACGAGCAGTACTTC; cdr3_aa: CASSFGQGPYEQYF
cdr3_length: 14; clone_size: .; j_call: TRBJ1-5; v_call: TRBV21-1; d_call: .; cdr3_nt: TGTGCCAGCAGCAACTACTATAGCAATCAGCCCCAGCATTTT; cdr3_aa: CASSNYYSNQPQHF
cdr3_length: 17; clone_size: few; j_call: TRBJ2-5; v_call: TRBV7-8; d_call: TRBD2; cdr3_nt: TGTGCCAGCAGCGCATACACGGGACTAACGACAAGGAAGACCCAGTACTTC; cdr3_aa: CASSAYTGLTTRKTQYF
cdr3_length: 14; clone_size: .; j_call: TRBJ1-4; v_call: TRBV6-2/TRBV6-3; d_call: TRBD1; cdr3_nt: TGTGCCAGCAGTGACCTTCAGGGGGTTGAGAAACTGTTTTTT; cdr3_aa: CASSDLQGVEKLFF
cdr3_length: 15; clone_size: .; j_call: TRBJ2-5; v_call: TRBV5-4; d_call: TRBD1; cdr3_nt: TGTGCCAGCACCCGGGACAGGGGAAGGGAAGAGACCCAGTACTTC; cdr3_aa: CASTRDRGREETQYF
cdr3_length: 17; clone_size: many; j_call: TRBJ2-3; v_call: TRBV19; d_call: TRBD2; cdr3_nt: TGTGCCAGTAGTTCCCTCACGCGGGGGGGAAGCACAGATACGCAGTATTTT; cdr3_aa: CASSSLTRGGSTDTQYF
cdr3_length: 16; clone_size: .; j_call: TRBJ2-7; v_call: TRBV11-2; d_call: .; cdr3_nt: TGTGCCAGCAGCTGGGGTGGGGAGAGGGCCCTGTACGAGCAGTACTTC; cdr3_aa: CASSWGGERALYEQYF
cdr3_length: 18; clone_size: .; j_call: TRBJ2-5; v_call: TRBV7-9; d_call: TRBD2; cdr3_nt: TGTGCCAGCAGCTTAGGAGGGCTAGCGGGGGGGCCCGGAGAGACCCAGTACTTC; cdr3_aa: CASSLGGLAGGPGETQYF
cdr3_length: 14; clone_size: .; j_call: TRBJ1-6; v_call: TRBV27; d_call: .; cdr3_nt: TGTGCCAGCGCACAGGGTATCAATAATTCACCCCTCCACTTT; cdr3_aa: CASAQGINNSPLHF
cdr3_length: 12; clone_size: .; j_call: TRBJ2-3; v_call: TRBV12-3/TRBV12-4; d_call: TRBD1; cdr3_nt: TGTGCCAGCAGTTTGGGACAGTATACGCAGTATTTT; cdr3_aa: CASSLGQYTQYF
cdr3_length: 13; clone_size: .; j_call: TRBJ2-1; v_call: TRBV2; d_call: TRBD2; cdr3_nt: TGTGCCAGCAGTGTTTCTCGCGGGGGGGAGGTGTTCTTC; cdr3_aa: CASSVSRGGEVFF
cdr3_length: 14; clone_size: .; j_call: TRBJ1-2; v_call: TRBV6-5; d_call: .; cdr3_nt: TGTGCCAGCCGTTCCAAGGGAACAGGTCTTGGCTACACCTTC; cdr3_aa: CASRSKGTGLGYTF
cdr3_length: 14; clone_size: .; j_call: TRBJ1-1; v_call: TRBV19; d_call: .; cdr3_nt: TGTGCCAGTAGTACCCGGGGCAGGGGCACTGAAGCTTTCTTT; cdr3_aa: CASSTRGRGTEAFF
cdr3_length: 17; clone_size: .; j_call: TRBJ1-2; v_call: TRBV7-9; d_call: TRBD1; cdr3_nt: TGTGCCAGCAGCGAGGGGGCTTCGACGCTCCTTAACTATGGCTACACCTTC; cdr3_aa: CASSEGASTLLNYGYTF
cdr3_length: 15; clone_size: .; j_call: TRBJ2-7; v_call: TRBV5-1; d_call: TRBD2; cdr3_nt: TGCGCCAGCAGCCCGGGGACTAGCGGGGGCCACGAGCAGTACTTC; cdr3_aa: CASSPGTSGGHEQYF
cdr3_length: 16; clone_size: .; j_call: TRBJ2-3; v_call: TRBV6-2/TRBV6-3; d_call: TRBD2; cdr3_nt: TGTGCCAGCAGTTACTCGACTAGCGGGGGGTCGGATACGCAGTATTTT; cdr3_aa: CASSYSTSGGSDTQYF
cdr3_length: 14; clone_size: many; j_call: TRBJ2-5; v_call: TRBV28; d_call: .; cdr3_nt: TGTGCCAGCAGCAAAACTAGCAGCCAAGAGACCCAGTACTTC; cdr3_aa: CASSKTSSQETQYF
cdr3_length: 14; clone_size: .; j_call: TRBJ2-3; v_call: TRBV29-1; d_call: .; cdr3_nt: TGCAGCGTTGAAGAAGGAGTAGGCACAGATACGCAGTATTTT; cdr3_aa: CSVEEGVGTDTQYF
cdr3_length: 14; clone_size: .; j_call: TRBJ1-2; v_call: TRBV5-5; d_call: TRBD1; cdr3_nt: TGTGCCAGCAGCCCTGGACAGGGGTACTATGGCTACACCTTC; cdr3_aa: CASSPGQGYYGYTF
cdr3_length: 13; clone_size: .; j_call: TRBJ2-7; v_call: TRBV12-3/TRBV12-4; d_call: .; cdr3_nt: TGTGCCAGCAGTCTAACGAACCCTTCGGAGCAGTACTTC; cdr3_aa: CASSLTNPSEQYF
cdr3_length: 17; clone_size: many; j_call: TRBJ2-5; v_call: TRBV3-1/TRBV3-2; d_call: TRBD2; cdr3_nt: TGTGCCAGCAGCCAAGGACTAGCGGGAGACGGTGGAGAGACCCAGTACTTC; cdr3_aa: CASSQGLAGDGGETQYF
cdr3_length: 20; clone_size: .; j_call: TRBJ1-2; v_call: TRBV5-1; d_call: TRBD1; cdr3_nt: TGCGCCAGCAGCTCCAGGGGGCATTTAAGGACGGCCCCAAGAGTGGGTGGCTACACCTTC; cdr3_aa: CASSSRGHLRTAPRVGGYTF
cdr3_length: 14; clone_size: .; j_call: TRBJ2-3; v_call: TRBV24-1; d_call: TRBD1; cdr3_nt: TGTGCCACCAGTCCCCAGGGGGTAACAGATACGCAGTATTTT; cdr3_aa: CATSPQGVTDTQYF
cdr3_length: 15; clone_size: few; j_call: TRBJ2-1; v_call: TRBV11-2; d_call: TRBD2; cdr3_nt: TGTGCCAGCAGCTTATCTAGCGGGGGGTTCAATGAGCAGTTCTTC; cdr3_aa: CASSLSSGGFNEQFF
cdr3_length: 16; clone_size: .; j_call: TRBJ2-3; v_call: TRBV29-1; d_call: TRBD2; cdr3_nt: TGCAGCGTAAAGGCTAGCGGATATTCTAGCACAGATACGCAGTATTTT; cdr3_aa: CSVKASGYSSTDTQYF
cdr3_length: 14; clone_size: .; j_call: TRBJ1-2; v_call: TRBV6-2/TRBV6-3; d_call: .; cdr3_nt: TGTGCCAGCAGATACCTGGGACAAGGCTATGGCTACACCTTC; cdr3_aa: CASRYLGQGYGYTF
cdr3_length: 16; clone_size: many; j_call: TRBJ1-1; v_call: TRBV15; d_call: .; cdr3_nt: TGTGCCACCAGCAGAGACCCCACTGGGGAGGACACTGAAGCTTTCTTT; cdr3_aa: CATSRDPTGEDTEAFF
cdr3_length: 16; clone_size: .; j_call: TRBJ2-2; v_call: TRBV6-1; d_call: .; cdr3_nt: TGTGCCAGCAGTGAAAGCGCCAGGGCGAACACCGGGGAGCTGTTTTTT; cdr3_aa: CASSESARANTGELFF
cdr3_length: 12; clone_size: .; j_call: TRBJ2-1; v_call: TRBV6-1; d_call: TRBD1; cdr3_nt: TGTGCCAGCAGTGAGACAGGGTTCGAGCAGTTCTTC; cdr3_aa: CASSETGFEQFF
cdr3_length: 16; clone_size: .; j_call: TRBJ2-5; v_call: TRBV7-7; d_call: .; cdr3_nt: TGTGCTAGCAGCTTAGGAGGCGGGTCTCGCCAAGAGACCCAGTACTTC; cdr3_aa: CASSLGGGSRQETQYF
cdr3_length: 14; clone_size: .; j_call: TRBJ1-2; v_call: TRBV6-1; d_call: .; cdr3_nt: TGTGCCAGCAGTGACCCCGGGAGGGAGCATGGCTACACCTTC; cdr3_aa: CASSDPGREHGYTF
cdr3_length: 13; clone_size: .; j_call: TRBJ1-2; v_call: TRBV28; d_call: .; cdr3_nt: TGTGCCAGCAGTTCGACCAGGAACTATGGCTACACCTTC; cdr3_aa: CASSSTRNYGYTF
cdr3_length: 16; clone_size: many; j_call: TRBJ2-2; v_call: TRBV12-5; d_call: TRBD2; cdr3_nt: TGTGCTAGTGGCCTCCTAGCGGGGATGAACACCGGGGAGCTGTTTTTT; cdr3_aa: CASGLLAGMNTGELFF
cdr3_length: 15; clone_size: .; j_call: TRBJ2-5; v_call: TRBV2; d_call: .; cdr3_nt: TGTGCCAGCAGTGAAGGCAGGGTGCGCCAAGAGACCCAGTACTTC; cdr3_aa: CASSEGRVRQETQYF
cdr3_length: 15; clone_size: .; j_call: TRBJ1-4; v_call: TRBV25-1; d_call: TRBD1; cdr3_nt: TGTGCCAGCAGTGATGCGAGAGACAGGGACGAAAAACTGTTTTTT; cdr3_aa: CASSDARDRDEKLFF
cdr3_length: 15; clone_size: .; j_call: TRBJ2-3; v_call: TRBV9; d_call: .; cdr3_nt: TGTGCCAGCAGCGTAGCGGGGATCCCCACAGATACGCAGTATTTT; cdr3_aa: CASSVAGIPTDTQYF
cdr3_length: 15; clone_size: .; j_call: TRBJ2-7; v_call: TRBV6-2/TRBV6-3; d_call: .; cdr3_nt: TGTGCCAGCAGTTACCGCAGGGGTAGGGTGGATGAGCAGTACTTC; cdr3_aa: CASSYRRGRVDEQYF
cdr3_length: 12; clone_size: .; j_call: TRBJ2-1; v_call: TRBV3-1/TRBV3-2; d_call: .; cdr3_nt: TGTGCCAGCAGCCGGCAAGTCAATGAGCAGTTCTTC; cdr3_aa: CASSRQVNEQFF
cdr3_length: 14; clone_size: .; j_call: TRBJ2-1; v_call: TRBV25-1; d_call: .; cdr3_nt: TGTGCCAGCAGTGAAATGTCAGGGGGGTTTGAGCAGTTCTTC; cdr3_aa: CASSEMSGGFEQFF
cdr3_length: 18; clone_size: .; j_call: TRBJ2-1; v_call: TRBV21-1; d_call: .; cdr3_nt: TGTGCCAGCAGCAAAGCCCCCTCCCTAGCGGGGGCGAACAATGAGCAGTTCTTC; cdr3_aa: CASSKAPSLAGANNEQFF
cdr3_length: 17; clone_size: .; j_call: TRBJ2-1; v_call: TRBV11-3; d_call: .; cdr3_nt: TGTGCCAGCAGCTTAGATCGTGCGGGGGCCCTTTACAATGAGCAGTTCTTC; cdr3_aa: CASSLDRAGALYNEQFF
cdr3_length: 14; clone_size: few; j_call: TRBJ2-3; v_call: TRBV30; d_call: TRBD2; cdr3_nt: TGTGCCTGGAGTGTTAAACTAGCGGCAGATACGCAGTATTTT; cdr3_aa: CAWSVKLAADTQYF
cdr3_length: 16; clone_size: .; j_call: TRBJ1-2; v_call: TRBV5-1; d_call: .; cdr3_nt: TGCGCCAGCAGCCGGGACGGTGGAGGAGGGGATGATGGCTACACCTTC; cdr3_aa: CASSRDGGGGDDGYTF
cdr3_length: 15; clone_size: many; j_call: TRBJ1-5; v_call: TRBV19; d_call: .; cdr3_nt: TGTGCCAGTAGTATTTACGCAGGCCCCTCTCAGCCCCAGCATTTT; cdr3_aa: CASSIYAGPSQPQHF
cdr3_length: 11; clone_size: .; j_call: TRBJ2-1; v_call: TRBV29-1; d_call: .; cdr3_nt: TGCAGCGTTGACAGGGCCGATGAGCAGTTCTTC; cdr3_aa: CSVDRADEQFF
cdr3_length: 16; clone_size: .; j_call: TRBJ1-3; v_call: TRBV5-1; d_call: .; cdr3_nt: TGCGCCAGCAGCCCCAGGGCCTCCTCCTCTGGAAACACCATATATTTT; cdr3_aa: CASSPRASSSGNTIYF
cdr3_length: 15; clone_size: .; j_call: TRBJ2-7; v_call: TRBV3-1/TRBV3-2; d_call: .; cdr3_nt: TGTGCCAGCAGCCTCCGGGGTCAGGGAGGACTGAAGCAGTACTTC; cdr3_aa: CASSLRGQGGLKQYF
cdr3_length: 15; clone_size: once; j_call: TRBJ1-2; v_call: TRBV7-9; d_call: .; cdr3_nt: TGTGCCAGCAGCTTAGGGCCGCCCCAGGACTATGGCTACACCTTC; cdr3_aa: CASSLGPPQDYGYTF
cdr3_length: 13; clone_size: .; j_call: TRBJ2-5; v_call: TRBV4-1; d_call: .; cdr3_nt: TGCGCCAGCAGGGCTCGGGAAATGGGGACCCAGTACTTC; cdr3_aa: CASRAREMGTQYF
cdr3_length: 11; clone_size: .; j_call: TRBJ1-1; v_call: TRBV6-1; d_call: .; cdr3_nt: TGTGCCAGCAGCCGAGACAGTGAAGCTTTCTTT; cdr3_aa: CASSRDSEAFF
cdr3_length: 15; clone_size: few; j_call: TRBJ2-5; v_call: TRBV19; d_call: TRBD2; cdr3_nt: TGTGCCAGTAGTTGGTCTAGCGGGGGCCAAGAGACCCAGTACTTC; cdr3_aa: CASSWSSGGQETQYF
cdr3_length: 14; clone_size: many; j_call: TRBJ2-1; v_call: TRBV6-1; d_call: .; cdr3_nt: TGTGCCAGCAGTGAAGGTCAGGGAGGCAATGAGCAGTTCTTC; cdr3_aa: CASSEGQGGNEQFF
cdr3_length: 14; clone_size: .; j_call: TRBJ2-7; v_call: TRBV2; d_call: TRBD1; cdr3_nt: TGTGCCAGCAGTGAGACAGGGGTGTTCTACGAGCAGTACTTC; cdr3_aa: CASSETGVFYEQYF
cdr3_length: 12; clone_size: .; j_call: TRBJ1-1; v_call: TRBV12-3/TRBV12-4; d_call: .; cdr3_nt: TGTGCCAGCAGTTCGGGGAACACTGAAGCTTTCTTT; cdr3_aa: CASSSGNTEAFF
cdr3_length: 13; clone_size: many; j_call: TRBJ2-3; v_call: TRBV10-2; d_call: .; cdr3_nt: TGCGCCAGCAAGGGGGATAGCACAGATACGCAGTATTTT; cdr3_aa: CASKGDSTDTQYF